A single sample gave rise to the 27 T cell receptor beta chains below, sequenced in a study of OX40 agonist ivuxolimab in advanced cancers. Data came from immunoSEQ multiplex PCR; TCRdb stores just in-frame clones and leaves some out. In the table there are tens of thousands of clones, around 87% of which are singletons. The material was CD4+ or CD8+ T cells sorted from blood, obtained in a trial of the OX40 agonist ivuxolimab. Receptor source: an adult with an advanced solid tumor such as melanoma, head and neck, liver or kidney cancer.

CDR3 bases: TGCGCCAGCAGCCAGAGGACAGGGGCTTTCTATGGCTACACCTTC. This sequence encodes CASSQRTGAFYGYTF. V usage is TRBV4-1 and J usage is TRBJ1-2; the match to TRBD1 covers 9 bases. The CDR3 runs to 15 residues. CDR1 is MGHRA, CDR2 YSYEKL, per germline. V dropped 3 bases and J dropped 4; count of bases not matched to a gene: 6.

This chain links TRBV27 with TRBJ1-2; D gene uncertain. Germline CDR1 is MNHEY and CDR2 is SMNVEV (reference sequence). The germline V and J ends were trimmed by 2 bases and 3 bases, with 10 bases remaining between them. The CDR3 sequence is 14 residues long. CDR3 nucleotide sequence: TGTGCCAGCAGTTTAGGAGGCAGCTACTATGGCTACACCTTC. Translating gives CASSLGGSYYGYTF.

This chain links TRBV7-8 with TRBJ1-1; 7 nucleotides align to TRBD1. Germline CDR1 is SGHVS and CDR2 is FQNEAQ. The CDR3 runs 17 residues. V was clipped by 4 bases and J by 1 base; unmatched bases: 12. CDR3 coding DNA: TGTGCCAGCAGCTGGGATAGGGGGCGCGGAGGGAACACTGAAGCTTTCTTT. Protein: CASSWDRGRGGNTEAFF.

The rearrangement uses TRBV5-4 and TRBJ2-3, with 9 bases lining up with TRBD2. CDR1 is SGHNT and CDR2 is YYREEE in the germline V gene (reference sequence). Losses at the gene ends were 5 bases for V and 0 bases for J; bases not matched to a gene: 1. The CDR3 length is 14 residues. The CDR3 DNA sequence: TGTGCCAGCAGAACTAGCGGGAGCACAGATACGCAGTATTTT. Protein: CASRTSGSTDTQYF. Looking up the rest from reference TRBV5-4 and TRBJ2-3 gives the full variable domain: ETGVTQSPTHLIKTRGQQVTLRCSSQSGHNTVSWYQQALGQGPQFIFQYYREEENGRGNFPPRFSGLQFPNYSSELNVNALELDDSALYLCASRTSGSTDTQYFGPGTRLTVL.

Concerning this clone itself: This specimen includes other DNA sequences encoding the same CDR3. The rearrangement links TRBV5-4 to TRBJ2-7, with D perhaps matching TRBD2 (6 bases). Germline V gene sequence: CDR1 SGHNT, CDR2 YYREEE (reference sequence). CDR3 length: 14 residues. V lost 3 bases, J lost 4 bases, and 14 bases lay in between. The CDR3 sequence: CASSSRDGSYEQYF. CDR3 nucleotide sequence: TGTGCCAGCAGCTCCCGGGACGGGAGTTACGAGCAGTACTTC.

The CDR3: CASTAKAFWDEKLFF. CDR3 sequence (DNA): TGTGCCAGTACCGCTAAGGCGTTTTGGGATGAAAAACTGTTTTTT. V gene TRBV19 combines with J gene TRBJ1-4; D is unclear. Germline V gives CDR1 LNHDA, CDR2 SQIVND (reference sequence). Deletions cut 7 bases from V and 6 bases from J, with 18 bases between. The CDR3 contains 15 residues.

This clone was detected a few times. The rearrangement links TRBV5-4 to TRBJ1-2; D perhaps matches TRBD1 (6 bases). The CDR3 covers 15 residues. V gave up 4 bases and J gave up 0 bases, with 13 bases separating them. The germline V gene has CDR1 SGHNT and CDR2 YYREEE (reference sequence). CDR3 nucleotides: TGTGCCAGCAGCCCATACCGGACAGCTAACTATGGCTACACCTTC. Protein: CASSPYRTANYGYTF.

The chain has TRBV5-4 and TRBJ2-7; 7 bases are a match to TRBD2. CDR3 length: 15 amino acids. V lost 0 bases, J lost 4 bases, and 7 bases stayed unmatched. Germline CDR1 is SGHNT and CDR2 is YYREEE (reference sequence). Here the CDR3 reads CASSLDPGRRYEQYF. CDR3 DNA sequence: TGTGCCAGCAGCTTGGATCCCGGGAGGCGGTACGAGCAGTACTTC.

The rearrangement uses TRBV11-2 and TRBJ1-4, with D maybe TRBD1 (6 bases). The CDR3 covers 15 residues. V lost 4 bases and J 4 bases, leaving 13 bases between the germline ends. Germline V gene lookup returns CDR1 SGHAT and CDR2 FQNNGV. The CDR3 bases are TGTGCCAGCAGCTCCAGGGGTTTTGGTAATGAAAAACTGTTTTTT. Protein product: CASSSRGFGNEKLFF.

This sequence joins TRBV2 and TRBJ1-1; D might be TRBD1 (6 bases). V was trimmed by 7 bases and J by 1 base, leaving 10 bases between them. CDR1 and CDR2 from the germline V gene are SNHLY and FYNNEI. The CDR3 is 13 residues long. CDR3 residues: CASKGGANTEAFF. The CDR3 DNA is TGTGCCAGCAAGGGGGGGGCGAACACTGAAGCTTTCTTT. Full variable domain (outside the CDR3, taken from reference TRBV2 and TRBJ1-1): EPEVTQTPSHQVTQMGQEVILRCVPISNHLYFYWYRQILGQKVEFLVSFYNNEISEKSEIFDDQFSVERPDGSNFTLKIRSTKLEDSAMYFCASKGGANTEAFFGQGTRLTVV.

This chain uses TRBV10-3 with TRBJ2-1; TRBD2 agrees at 12 bases. This CDR3 is built from 16 residues. Per germline, CDR1 ENHRY and CDR2 SYGVKD. Trimming at V came to 5 bases and at J to 6 bases, leaving 8 bases not matched to a gene. CDR3 bases: TGTGCCATCAGTAACACCGGGACTAGCGGGCTCAATGAGCAGTTCTTC. It yields the protein CAISNTGTSGLNEQFF.

The V and J genes are TRBV6-5 and TRBJ2-5; D is undetermined. The germline V gene has CDR1 MNHEY and CDR2 SVGAGI. The CDR3 sequence is 11 residues long. V was clipped by 7 bases and J by 5 bases, with 8 bases between them. CDR3 sequence reads: CASTERETQYF. DNA of the CDR3: TGTGCCAGCACCGAAAGGGAGACCCAGTACTTC.

The chain uses TRBV11-2 and TRBJ1-4, with D perhaps TRBD1 (6 bases). Trimming pared 2 bases from V and 5 bases from J, leaving 9 bases between. The V gene's germline CDR1 is SGHAT and CDR2 FQNNGV. The CDR3 extends over 14 amino acids. The CDR3 nucleotides read TGTGCCAGCAGCTTATCAGGACAGAATGAAAAACTGTTTTTT. Translating gives CASSLSGQNEKLFF. The complete variable domain, with remaining parts taken from reference TRBV11-2 and TRBJ1-4, reads EAGVAQSPRYKIIEKRQSVAFWCNPISGHATLYWYQQILGQGPKLLIQFQNNGVVDDSQLPKDRFSAERLKGVDSTLKIQPAKLEDSAVYLCASSLSGQNEKLFFGSGTQLSVL.

The chain links TRBV5-1 to TRBJ2-6; tentative D call: TRBD1 (5 bases). CDR1 SGHRS and CDR2 YFSETQ come from the germline V gene. V dropped 6 bases and J dropped 0 bases, with 10 bases sitting between them. The CDR3 totals 15 residues. DNA for the CDR3: TGCGCCAGCACTACAGGCCCCTCTGGGGCCAACGTCCTGACTTTC. It is translated as CASTTGPSGANVLTF.

The J gene is TRBJ1-4, the V gene TRBV2; D not resolved. In germline, CDR1 is SNHLY, CDR2 FYNNEI. The CDR3 runs to 13 residues. Trimming took 4 bases from V and 8 from J, leaving 11 bases between them. Written as DNA, the CDR3 is TGTGCCAGCAGTGGTACCGGCTGGGAAAAACTGTTTTTT. Its translation is CASSGTGWEKLFF.

V gene TRBV19 combines with J gene TRBJ1-5; D is ambiguous. The CDR3 has 13 residues. Germline V gives CDR1 LNHDA, CDR2 SQIVND (reference sequence). V lost 2 bases and J 4 bases, leaving 6 bases between the germline ends. The CDR3 is CASSIRENQPQHF. CDR3 bases: TGTGCCAGTAGTATACGGGAGAATCAGCCCCAGCATTTT.

J is TRBJ2-1 and V is TRBV19; the D call may be TRBD1 or TRBD2 (7 bases each). CDR1 is LNHDA and CDR2 is SQIVND in the germline V gene (reference sequence). V gave up 1 base and J gave up 9 bases, with 16 bases separating them. There are 15 residues in the CDR3. DNA of the CDR3: TGTGCCAGTAGTATAGTCGGCCTCAGGGGGGGTGAGCAGTTCTTC. It yields the protein CASSIVGLRGGEQFF.

The count of this clone is one. DNA for the CDR3: TGTGCCAGTAGTATAAGCGGGGTCGCTCCCTACGAGCAGTACTTC. It specifies CASSISGVAPYEQYF. The rearrangement links TRBV19 to TRBJ2-7; 7 bases are a match to TRBD2. The V segment lost 2 bases and the J segment 2 bases; nucleotides outside the gene matches: 6. The CDR3 totals 15 residues. The germline V gene encodes CDR1 LNHDA and CDR2 SQIVND (reference sequence).

This chain joins TRBV29-1 and TRBJ2-1, with 7 nucleotides matching TRBD2. Germline values: CDR1 SQVTM, CDR2 ANQGSEA. Trimming took 6 bases from V and 4 from J; bases not matched to a gene: 0. The CDR3 length is 11 residues. CDR3 protein: CSVGGYNEQFF. The DNA for the CDR3 is TGCAGCGTGGGGGGGTACAATGAGCAGTTCTTC.

This sequence joins TRBV28 and TRBJ2-7; 9 bases map to TRBD2. This CDR3 is built from 14 residues. The junction had 1 base not matched to a gene; V was cut back by 4 bases and J by 0 bases. Germline assignment: CDR1 MDHEN and CDR2 SYDVKM. The CDR3 DNA is TGTGCCAGCAGTTCTAGCGGGGACTCCTACGAGCAGTACTTC. Translation gives CASSSSGDSYEQYF.

The rearrangement uses TRBV7-2 and TRBJ1-3; D is unclear. V was cut by 1 base and J by 0 bases, with 7 bases left in between. This CDR3 spans 15 amino acids. In germline, CDR1 is SGHTA, CDR2 FQGNSA. This CDR3 is CASSLGGISGNTIYF. CDR3 sequence (DNA): TGTGCCAGCAGCTTAGGGGGAATCTCTGGAAACACCATATATTTT.

This clone was found once. The rearrangement links TRBV7-2 to TRBJ1-1; the match to TRBD1 covers 8 bases. The CDR3 sequence is 14 residues long. V lost 2 bases to trimming and J lost 8 bases; unmatched junction nucleotides: 7. Germline V lookup: CDR1 SGHTA, CDR2 FQGNSA. The CDR3 sequence is CASSLRQGRREAFF. CDR3 nucleotide sequence: TGTGCCAGCAGCTTAAGACAGGGGAGACGGGAAGCTTTCTTT.

The chain joins TRBV7-2 to TRBJ2-3; D is possibly TRBD2 (5 bases). There are 15 residues in the CDR3. V was pared by 4 bases and J by 2 bases, with 13 bases between. Germline V gene data show CDR1 as SGHTA and CDR2 as FQGNSA. The CDR3 DNA follows: TGTGCCAGCAGCTCCGGAGGATCCAACACAGATACGCAGTATTTT. Encoded protein: CASSSGGSNTDTQYF. The full variable domain, rest sourced from reference TRBV7-2 and TRBJ2-3, is GAGVSQSPSNKVTEKGKDVELRCDPISGHTALYWYRQSLGQGLEFLIYFQGNSAPDKSGLPSDRFSAERTGGSVSTLTIQRTQQEDSAVYLCASSSGGSNTDTQYFGPGTRLTVL.

For this clone: Other DNA sequences from this sample encode an identical CDR3 as well. V is TRBV19 and J is TRBJ2-1; D is uncertain. CDR1 and CDR2 from the germline V gene are LNHDA and SQIVND (reference sequence). V was shortened by 2 bases and J by 4 bases, with 12 bases between the two germline ends. CDR3 length equals 15 residues. CDR3 sequence reads: CASSISGSSYNEQFF. CDR3 nucleotides: TGTGCCAGTAGTATAAGTGGGTCCTCTTACAATGAGCAGTTCTTC.

The chain employs TRBV28 and TRBJ2-7; TRBD1 aligns across 12 bases. The junction had 10 bases not matched to a gene; V was cut back by 6 bases and J by 4 bases. Per the germline V gene, CDR1 is MDHEN and CDR2 is SYDVKM. There are 16 residues in the CDR3. The CDR3 DNA reads TGTGCCAGCAGCCCGGGACAGGGGGCCTTTGGGTACGAGCAGTACTTC. The encoded protein is CASSPGQGAFGYEQYF. Variable domain in full (rest from reference TRBV28 and TRBJ2-7): DVKVTQSSRYLVKRTGEKVFLECVQDMDHENMFWYRQDPGLGLRLIYFSYDVKMKEKGDIPEGYSVSREKKERFSLILESASTNQTSMYLCASSPGQGAFGYEQYFGPGTRLTVT.

This rearrangement joins TRBV5-5 to TRBJ2-7; TRBD2 might be the D (5 bases). The CDR3 covers 13 residues. V dropped 4 bases and J dropped 0 bases, with 8 bases sitting between them. CDR1 is SGHKS and CDR2 is YYEKEE in the germline V gene (reference sequence). CDR3 sequence reads: CASSTRSSYEQYF. CDR3 DNA sequence: TGTGCCAGCAGCACTAGGAGCTCCTACGAGCAGTACTTC.

V and J are TRBV21-1 and TRBJ2-7; the table names TRBD2, a call not compared with the DNA. TRBV21-1 is flagged as a pseudogene. The CDR3 has 15 amino acids. This CDR3 reads CASSKWGGDPYEQYF. DNA for the CDR3: TGTGCCAGCAGCAAATGGGGGGGGGACCCCTACGAGCAGTACTTC.